This T cell receptor beta chain came from a study of patients and donors after allogeneic stem cell transplantation. MiXCR was run by TCRdb on the RT-PCR reads, yielding one entry per CDR3 protein. The data contain about a million distinct CDR3 sequences, approximately 19% of them seen just once; the ten biggest clones take up 5% to 6.5%. The CDR3 has 13 amino acids. CDR1 is SGDLS, CDR2 YYNGEE, per germline. V was pared by 4 bases and J by 3 bases, with 10 bases between. The sample consisted of blood, either unsorted or a sorted T cell fraction (not recorded which). V usage is TRBV9 and J usage is TRBJ2-5; D gene ambiguous. This TCR was recovered from a human donor who was either an allogeneic HSCT recipient or a stem cell or donor lymphocyte infusion donor (not recorded which). It is not recorded whose cells these are; they may come from a transplant donor. CDR3 residues: CASSQGLKETQYF. For the CDR3, the DNA is TGTGCCAGCAGCCAAGGGTTGAAAGAGACCCAGTACTTC. Based on the CDR3 plus reference TRBV9 and TRBJ2-5, the full variable domain is DSGVTQTPKHLITATGQRVTLRCSPRSGDLSVYWYQQSLDQGLQFLIQYYNGEERAKGNILERFSAQQFPDLHSELNLSSLELGDSALYFCASSQGLKETQYFGPGTRLLVL.